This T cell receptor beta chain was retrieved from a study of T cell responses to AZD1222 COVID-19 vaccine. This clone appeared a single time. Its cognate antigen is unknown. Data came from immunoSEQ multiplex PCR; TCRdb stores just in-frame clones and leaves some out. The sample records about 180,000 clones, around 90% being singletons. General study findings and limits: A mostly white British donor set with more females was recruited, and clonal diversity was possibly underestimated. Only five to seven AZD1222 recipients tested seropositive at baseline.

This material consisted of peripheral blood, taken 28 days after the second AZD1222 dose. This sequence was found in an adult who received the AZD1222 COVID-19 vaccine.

CDR3 amino acids: CAISETSGRRNEQFF. In DNA, the CDR3 is TGTGCCATCAGCGAGACTAGCGGGAGGCGCAATGAGCAGTTCTTC. This sequence joins TRBV10-3 and TRBJ2-1; 13 bases align to TRBD2. V shed 6 bases and J 6 bases; nucleotides not matched to a gene: 5. Germline loops: CDR1 ENHRY, CDR2 SYGVKD. This CDR3 is 15 amino acids long.